The clone carrying this T cell receptor beta chain was seen a handful of times. The germline V gene encodes CDR1 LNHDA and CDR2 SQIVND (reference sequence). J was trimmed by 4 bases and V by 1 base; bases with no gene match: 5. This CDR3 comprises 15 residues. This sample was included in a study of blood T cell repertoires in COVID-19. Study in general: Samples of COVID-19 (acute and convalescent) were obtained from the United States, Italy and Spain. The analysed material was cDNA or gDNA that came from T cells, B-cell-depleted T cells, or PBMCs.

Original data processing: For nucleated cells, counts were estimated from reference gene primer amplification. The assay was immunoSEQ multiplex PCR, and TCRdb's table has in-frame clones only and misses some. V, J and clone size are those of that table, while D and trimming were read from the DNA. The sample contains 250,000 to 350,000 clones, about nine tenths of which appear only once. The receptor comes from a woman in her sixties with acute or convalescent COVID-19. The chain combines TRBV19 with TRBJ1-2; 8 bases fit TRBD1. Specimen: peripheral blood. CDR3 loop: CASSIGTGNFYGYTF. CDR3 DNA sequence: TGTGCCAGTAGTATAGGGACAGGGAATTTCTATGGCTACACCTTC. Full variable domain (remainder filled in from reference TRBV19 and TRBJ1-2): DGGITQSPKYLFRKEGQNVTLSCEQNLNHDAMYWYRQDPGQGLRLIYYSQIVNDFQKGDIAEGYSVSREKKESFPLTVTSAQKNPTAFYLCASSIGTGNFYGYTFGSGTRLTVV.